Detailed here is one T cell receptor beta chain. With 60 Vbeta and 13 Jbeta primers, the PCR was carried out. Measured with immunoSEQ multiplex PCR; TCRdb has only the in-frame clones, and not every one. The sample carries some 120,000 clones, 79% recorded once. This sample stems from a study of cytomegalovirus exposure and HLA in healthy donors. The trim removed 3 bases at V and 7 bases at J, leaving 14 bases unmatched. The germline V gene encodes CDR1 SGDLS and CDR2 YYNGEE. The CDR3 extends over 16 amino acids. The V gene is TRBV9, the J gene TRBJ2-5, with 8 bases aligning to TRBD2. The TCR originated in a man between 18 and 35 years old in good health and CMV-seronegative. Sequencing used PBMCs. CDR3 protein: CASSDPPGLEPGTQYF. Written as DNA, the CDR3 is TGTGCCAGCAGCGACCCTCCGGGACTAGAGCCGGGGACCCAGTACTTC.